These T cell receptor beta chains were read from a single sample in a study of T cells after yellow fever vaccination. MiXCR, applied by TCRdb to the 5' RACE reads, yields one record per CDR3 protein. Counted here are around 360,000 distinct CDR3 sequences, 11% occurring once; the ten biggest clones make up around 20%. The source was PBMCs, collected on the day of the first yellow fever vaccination. Receptors originate from a man between 18 and 29 years old who received the YFV17D yellow fever vaccine. CDR3s include the opening cysteine and the closing phenylalanine or tryptophan. The order of the fields is D gene, J gene, clone size, V gene, CDR3 protein, CDR3 DNA. A D gene is named only where the DNA matches it firmly. Clone size is stated in some rows and not others, as once, few, many or a class when expanded.

. | TRBJ1-5 | . | TRBV19 | CASSMGGQPQHF | TGTGCCAGTAGTATGGGCGGTCAGCCCCAGCATTTT
TRBD1 | TRBJ1-6 | few | TRBV20-1 | CSAGRGDSPLRLHF | TGCAGTGCAGGAAGGGGGGACAGCCCTCTCAGACTCCACTTT
. | TRBJ1-1 | . | TRBV7-2 | CASSLNSYTEAFF | TGTGCCAGCAGCTTAAACAGCTACACTGAAGCTTTCTTT
. | TRBJ1-2 | many | TRBV18 | CASSPGRLSGYTF | TGTGCCAGCTCACCAGGGAGGTTAAGTGGCTACACCTTC
TRBD2 | TRBJ2-1 | many | TRBV5-1 | CASSLLAGLSYNEQFF | TGCGCCAGCAGCTTGCTAGCGGGCCTGTCCTACAATGAGCAGTTCTTC
. | TRBJ2-7 | . | TRBV2 | CASSDTGPYEQYF | TGTGCCAGCAGTGACACAGGCCCCTACGAGCAGTACTTC
. | TRBJ2-7 | few | TRBV6-2/TRBV6-3 | CASGGDYEQYF | TGTGCCAGCGGGGGCGACTACGAGCAGTACTTC
. | TRBJ1-6 | few | TRBV4-1 | CASSQDGTRAVHF | TGCGCCAGCAGCCAAGACGGGACACGGGCAGTCCACTTT
. | TRBJ2-5 | few | TRBV2 | CASSAGASGRAQYF | TGTGCCAGCAGCGCGGGGGCCTCGGGTAGGGCCCAGTACTTC
. | TRBJ1-4 | . | TRBV4-3 | CASSPNRGYPTNEKLFF | TGCGCCAGCAGCCCCAATAGGGGTTACCCAACTAATGAAAAACTGTTTTTT
. | TRBJ1-2 | . | TRBV20-1 | CSALSGGYGYTF | TGCAGTGCTCTTTCAGGCGGCTATGGCTACACCTTC
TRBD1 | TRBJ1-4 | few | TRBV28 | CASSFIYGWQGASTNEKLFF | TGTGCCAGCAGTTTTATTTATGGATGGCAGGGGGCATCAACTAATGAAAAACTGTTTTTT
. | TRBJ1-2 | few | TRBV4-3 | CASSKSGTADGYTF | TGCGCCAGCAGCAAAAGTGGTACGGCCGACGGCTACACCTTC
. | TRBJ2-5 | few | TRBV20-1 | CSARAASLDGETQYF | TGCAGTGCTAGAGCGGCCAGCTTAGATGGGGAGACCCAGTACTTC
. | TRBJ2-5 | many | TRBV7-9 | CASSRSRETQYF | TGTGCCAGCAGCCGTTCTAGGGAGACCCAGTACTTC
. | TRBJ1-1 | many | TRBV7-2 | CASSLEGVNTEAFF | TGTGCCAGCAGCTTAGAGGGGGTGAACACTGAAGCTTTCTTT
. | TRBJ2-1 | few | TRBV29-1 | CSFSFGLGGNEQFF | TGCAGCTTCTCCTTCGGGCTGGGGGGCAATGAGCAGTTCTTC
. | TRBJ1-2 | few | TRBV6-5 | CASSYAVSVDGYTF | TGTGCCAGCAGTTACGCCGTCTCGGTCGATGGCTACACCTTC
. | TRBJ2-6 | . | TRBV7-2 | CASRSRREDSGANVLTF | TGTGCCAGCCGCTCCCGCAGGGAAGACTCTGGGGCCAACGTCCTGACTTTC
TRBD2 | TRBJ2-1 | . | TRBV20-1 | CSARDPGGGVHEQFF | TGCAGTGCTAGAGATCCCGGCGGGGGAGTTCATGAGCAGTTCTTC
. | TRBJ2-1 | few | TRBV9 | CASSPRFLQDHEQFF | TGTGCCAGCAGCCCCAGATTCCTACAGGATCATGAGCAGTTCTTC
TRBD1 | TRBJ1-6 | few | TRBV7-2 | CASSLGVTGVGNSPLHF | TGTGCCAGCAGCTTAGGGGTTACAGGGGTCGGGAATTCACCCCTCCACTTT
TRBD2 | TRBJ2-1 | few | TRBV6-2/TRBV6-3 | CATTGLAGSNEQFF | TGTGCCACTACTGGACTAGCGGGGTCGAATGAGCAGTTCTTC
. | TRBJ2-7 | many | TRBV7-9 | CASSLAGGPDEQYF | TGTGCCAGCAGCTTAGCGGGGGGGCCCGATGAGCAGTACTTC
. | TRBJ2-2 | . | TRBV7-9 | CASTTSLRGTGELFF | TGTGCCAGCACCACTTCGCTAAGAGGCACCGGGGAGCTGTTTTTT
TRBD1 | TRBJ1-4 | few | TRBV7-2 | CASSPDRVDEKLFF | TGTGCCAGCAGCCCCGACAGGGTTGACGAAAAACTGTTTTTT
TRBD1 | TRBJ1-4 | few | TRBV19 | CASSGRGTGNEKLFF | TGTGCCAGTAGTGGGCGCGGGACAGGGAACGAAAAACTGTTTTTT
. | TRBJ1-4 | . | TRBV4-3 | CACSQEPGAGNEKLFF | TGCGCCTGCAGCCAAGAGCCCGGGGCCGGAAATGAAAAACTGTTTTTT
. | TRBJ2-1 | . | TRBV9 | CASSVGRANEQFF | TGTGCCAGCAGCGTAGGTCGGGCTAATGAGCAGTTCTTC
TRBD1 | TRBJ2-3 | many | TRBV24-1 | CATSVGQDVDTQYF | TGTGCCACCAGTGTGGGACAGGACGTAGATACGCAGTATTTT
. | TRBJ2-2 | many | TRBV7-9 | CASRLNTGELFF | TGTGCCAGCAGATTAAACACCGGGGAGCTGTTTTTT